These 11 T cell receptor beta chains were sequenced from one sample in a study of shared clonotypes between healthy human individuals. Data came from immunoSEQ multiplex PCR; TCRdb stores just in-frame clones and leaves some out. The repertoire has around 2.5 million clones, approximately 93% of them found once; the top ten carry approximately 0.37%. The sequenced sample was naive CD4+ T cells from PBMCs. Subset in this sample: CD45RA+ positively selected. Receptors originate from a man between 18 and 35 years old in good health. Some clones in this sample may be carry-over from other donors' samples.

The count of this clone is one. V usage is TRBV5-4 and J usage is TRBJ2-2; D is undetermined. V gave up 4 bases and J gave up 4 bases, with 8 bases separating them. The CDR3 spans 13 residues. CDR1 and CDR2 from the germline V gene are SGHNT and YYREEE (reference sequence). DNA for the CDR3: TGTGCCAGCAGCGTCGACGGCACCGGGGAGCTGTTTTTT. Its protein product is CASSVDGTGELFF.

V and J are TRBV4-3 and TRBJ2-1, with TRBD2 matching 13 bases. The CDR3 loop spans 15 amino acids. The germline gives CDR1 LGHNA, CDR2 YSLEER. J gave up 9 bases and V 1 base, and 3 bases lay outside the gene matches. The CDR3 reads CASSQALAGGGEQFF. The CDR3 DNA reads TGCGCCAGCAGCCAAGCACTAGCGGGAGGGGGTGAGCAGTTCTTC.

The gene calls are TRBV7-2 and TRBJ1-5, with D tentatively TRBD1 (6 bases). Germline V gene sequence: CDR1 SGHTA, CDR2 FQGNSA. The CDR3 sequence is 15 residues long. Trimming removed 0 bases at V and 2 bases at J, with 8 bases between. The CDR3 protein is CASSLAGAGNQPQHF. In DNA, the CDR3 is TGTGCCAGCAGCTTAGCGGGGGCTGGCAATCAGCCCCAGCATTTT.

This clone was recorded once. The rearrangement joins TRBV4-2 to TRBJ1-6; 12 nucleotides agree with TRBD1. There are 21 residues in the CDR3. Trimming removed 4 bases from V and 7 bases from J; junction bases left unmatched: 20. CDR1 and CDR2 from the germline V gene are LGHNA and YNFKEQ. This CDR3 reads CASSPINSGTGGIAKNSPLHF. The CDR3 nucleotides read TGTGCCAGCAGCCCTATCAATTCCGGGACAGGGGGCATCGCCAAGAATTCACCCCTCCACTTT.

The gene calls are TRBV19 and TRBJ2-1; TRBD1 might be the D (5 bases). This CDR3 contains 14 residues. Germline CDR1 and CDR2: LNHDA and SQIVND (reference sequence). V was pared by 4 bases and J by 13 bases, with 20 bases between. The CDR3 nucleotides are TGTGCCAGTAGTAGTACGACAGTCTCGCAAGCACAGTTCTTC. Translation gives CASSSTTVSQAQFF.

The chain combines TRBV2 with TRBJ2-2; no definite D call. V was cut by 8 bases and J by 6 bases, with 16 bases left in between. This CDR3 has 14 residues. Germline CDR1 SNHLY, CDR2 FYNNEI. CDR3 in amino acids: CASETYDSSGELFF. As DNA, the CDR3 is TGTGCCAGCGAAACTTACGATTCCTCCGGGGAGCTGTTTTTT.

The chain carries TRBV29-1 and TRBJ1-1; a possible D gene is TRBD1 (5 bases). CDR1 and CDR2 from the germline V gene are SQVTM and ANQGSEA. The CDR3 runs to 12 residues. Trimming left V 6 bases short and J 6 bases short, with 14 bases between. This CDR3 is CSVGTDKPEAFF. CDR3 coding DNA: TGCAGCGTGGGGACGGACAAACCTGAAGCTTTCTTT. The full variable domain, with the rest looked up from reference TRBV29-1 and TRBJ1-1, is SAVISQKPSRDICQRGTSLTIQCQVDSQVTMMFWYRQQPGQSLTLIATANQGSEATYESGFVIDKFPISRPNLTFSTLTVSNMSPEDSSIYLCSVGTDKPEAFFGQGTRLTVV.

Remarks on this clone: Other DNA sequences in the same sample also yield this CDR3. The V gene is TRBV2, the J gene TRBJ1-5; TRBD1 might be the D (6 bases). V dropped 5 bases and J dropped 4 bases, with 9 bases sitting between them. This CDR3 has 13 residues. CDR1 and CDR2 from the germline V gene are SNHLY and FYNNEI. This chain's CDR3 is CASSPGQNQPQHF. The CDR3 DNA follows: TGTGCCAGCAGTCCCGGACAGAATCAGCCCCAGCATTTT.

V and J are TRBV11-2 and TRBJ2-3; D could derive from TRBD1 or TRBD2 (5 bases each). V was pared by 0 bases and J by 2 bases, with 18 bases between. Germline lookup yields CDR1 SGHAT and CDR2 FQNNGV. The CDR3 runs to 18 residues. This CDR3 is CASSLDLPGWGNTDTQYF. The CDR3 DNA follows: TGTGCCAGCAGCTTAGATCTGCCGGGGTGGGGGAACACAGATACGCAGTATTTT.

This chain connects TRBV5-6 to TRBJ2-3; 9 bases are a match to TRBD1. The CDR3 extends over 14 amino acids. CDR1 is SGHDT, CDR2 YYEEEE, per germline. V lost 4 bases to trimming and J lost 3 bases; unmatched junction nucleotides: 3. CDR3 sequence reads: CASSGGTGTDTQYF. In DNA form, the CDR3 reads TGTGCCAGCAGCGGCGGGACAGGGACAGATACGCAGTATTTT.

For this clone: This same CDR3 is encoded by further DNA sequences in the sample. The chain employs TRBV6-1 and TRBJ1-5; TRBD1 aligns across 8 bases. There are 13 residues in the CDR3. V dropped 4 bases and J dropped 7; count of bases not matched to a gene: 3. Germline CDR1 reads MNHNS; CDR2 reads SASEGT. The CDR3 DNA reads as TGTGCCAGCAGTGCACAGGGGGACCAGCCCCAGCATTTT. Translation gives CASSAQGDQPQHF.